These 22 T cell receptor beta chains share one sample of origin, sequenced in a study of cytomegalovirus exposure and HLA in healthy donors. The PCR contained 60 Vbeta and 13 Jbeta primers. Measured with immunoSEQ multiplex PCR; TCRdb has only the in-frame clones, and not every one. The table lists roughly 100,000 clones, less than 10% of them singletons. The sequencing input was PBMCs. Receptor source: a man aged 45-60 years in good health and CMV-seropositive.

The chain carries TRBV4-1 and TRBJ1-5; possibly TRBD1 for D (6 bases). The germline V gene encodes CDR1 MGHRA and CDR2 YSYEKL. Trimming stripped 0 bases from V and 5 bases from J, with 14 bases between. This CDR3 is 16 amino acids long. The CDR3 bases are TGCGCCAGCAGCCAAGATCTCGGGGGGCATGATCAGCCCCAGCATTTT. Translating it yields CASSQDLGGHDQPQHF.

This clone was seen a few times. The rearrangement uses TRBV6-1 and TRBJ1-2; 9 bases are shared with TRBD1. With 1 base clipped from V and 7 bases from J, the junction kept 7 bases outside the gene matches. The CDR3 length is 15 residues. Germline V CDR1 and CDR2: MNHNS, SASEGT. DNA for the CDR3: TGTGCCAGCAGTGAAGGCGGGACAGGGAGATTTGGCTACACCTTC. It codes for CASSEGGTGRFGYTF.

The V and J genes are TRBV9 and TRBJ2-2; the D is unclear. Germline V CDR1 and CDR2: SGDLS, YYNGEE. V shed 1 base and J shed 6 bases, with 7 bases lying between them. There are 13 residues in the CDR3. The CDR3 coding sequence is TGTGCCAGCAGCGTATATATCTCCGGGGAGCTGTTTTTT. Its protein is CASSVYISGELFF.

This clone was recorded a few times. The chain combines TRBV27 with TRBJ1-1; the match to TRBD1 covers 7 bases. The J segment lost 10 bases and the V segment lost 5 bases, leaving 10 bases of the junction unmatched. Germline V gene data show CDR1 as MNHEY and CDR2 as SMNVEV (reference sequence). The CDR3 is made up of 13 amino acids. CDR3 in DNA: TGTGCCAGCAGTGAGAGACAGGGTACAAGAGCTTTCTTT. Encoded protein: CASSERQGTRAFF.

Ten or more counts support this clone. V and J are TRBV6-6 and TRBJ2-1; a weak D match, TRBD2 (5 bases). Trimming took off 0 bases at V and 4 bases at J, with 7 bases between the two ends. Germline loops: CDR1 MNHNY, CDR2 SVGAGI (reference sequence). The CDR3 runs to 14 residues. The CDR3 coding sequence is TGTGCCAGCAGTTACTCGACTATTTACAATGAGCAGTTCTTC. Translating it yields CASSYSTIYNEQFF.

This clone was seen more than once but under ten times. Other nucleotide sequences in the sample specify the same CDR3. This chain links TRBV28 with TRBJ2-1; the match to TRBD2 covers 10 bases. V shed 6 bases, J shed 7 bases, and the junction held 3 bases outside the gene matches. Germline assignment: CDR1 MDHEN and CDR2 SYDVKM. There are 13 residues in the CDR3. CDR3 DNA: TGTGCCAGCAGCCTGACTAGCGGGAATGAGCAGTTCTTC. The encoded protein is CASSLTSGNEQFF.

The chain's CDR3 is CASSLHSGRGEQYF. The DNA for the CDR3 is TGTGCCAGCAGTCTTCATAGCGGGAGAGGCGAGCAGTACTTC. The V and J genes are TRBV7-6 and TRBJ2-7; 9 bases match TRBD2. J gave up 6 bases and V 6 bases, and 9 bases lay outside the gene matches. The CDR3 is 14 residues long. Germline CDR1 reads SGHVS; CDR2 reads FNYEAQ.

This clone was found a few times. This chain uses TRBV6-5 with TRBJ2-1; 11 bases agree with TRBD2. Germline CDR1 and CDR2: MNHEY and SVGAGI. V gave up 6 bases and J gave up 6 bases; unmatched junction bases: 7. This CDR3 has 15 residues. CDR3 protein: CASRGTSGRVNEQFF. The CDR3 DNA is TGTGCCAGCAGGGGTACTAGCGGGAGAGTCAATGAGCAGTTCTTC.

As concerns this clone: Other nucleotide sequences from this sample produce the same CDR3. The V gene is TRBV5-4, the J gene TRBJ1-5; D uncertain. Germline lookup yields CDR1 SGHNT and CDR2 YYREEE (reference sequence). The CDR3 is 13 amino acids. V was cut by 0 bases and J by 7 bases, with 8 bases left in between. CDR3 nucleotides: TGTGCCAGCAGCTTGGAGGGAGGGCAGCCCCAGCATTTT. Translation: CASSLEGGQPQHF.

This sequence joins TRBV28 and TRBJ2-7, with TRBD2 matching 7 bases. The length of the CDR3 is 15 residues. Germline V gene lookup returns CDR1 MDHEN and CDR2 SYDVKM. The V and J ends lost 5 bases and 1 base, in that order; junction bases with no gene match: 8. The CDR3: CASSPREDLSYEQYF. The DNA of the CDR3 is TGTGCCAGCAGTCCCCGGGAGGACCTTTCCTACGAGCAGTACTTC.

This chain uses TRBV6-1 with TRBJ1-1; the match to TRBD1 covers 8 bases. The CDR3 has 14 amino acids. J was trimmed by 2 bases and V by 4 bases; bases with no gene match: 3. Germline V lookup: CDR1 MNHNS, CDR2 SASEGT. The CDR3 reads CASSADRGNTEAFF. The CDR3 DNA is TGTGCCAGCAGTGCAGACAGGGGAAACACTGAAGCTTTCTTT.

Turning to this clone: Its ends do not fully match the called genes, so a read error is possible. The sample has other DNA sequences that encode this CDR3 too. Here the CDR3 DNA reads TGTGCCATAAGTGAAGGGGACGAGCAGTACTTC. Its protein is CAISEGDEQYF. This chain links TRBV10-3 with TRBJ2-7, with D perhaps TRBD1 (5 bases). This CDR3 is 11 amino acids long. The germline gives CDR1 ENHRY, CDR2 SYGVKD.

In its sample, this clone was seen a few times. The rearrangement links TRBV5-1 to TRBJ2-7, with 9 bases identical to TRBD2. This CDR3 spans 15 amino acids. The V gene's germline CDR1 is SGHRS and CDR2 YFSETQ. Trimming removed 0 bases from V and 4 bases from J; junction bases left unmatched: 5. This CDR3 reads CASSLGAGGQYEQYF. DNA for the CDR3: TGCGCCAGCAGCTTGGGGGCGGGAGGGCAGTACGAGCAGTACTTC. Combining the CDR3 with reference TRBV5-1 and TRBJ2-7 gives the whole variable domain KAGVTQTPRYLIKTRGQQVTLSCSPISGHRSVSWYQQTPGQGLQFLFEYFSETQRNKGNFPGRFSGRQFSNSRSEMNVSTLELGDSALYLCASSLGAGGQYEQYFGPGTRLTVT.

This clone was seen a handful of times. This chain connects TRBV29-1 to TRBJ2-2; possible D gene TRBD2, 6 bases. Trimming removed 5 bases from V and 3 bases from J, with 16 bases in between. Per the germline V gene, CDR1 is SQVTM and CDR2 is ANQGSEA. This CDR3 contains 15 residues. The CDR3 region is CSVSSRDSYTGELFF. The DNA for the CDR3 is TGCAGCGTTTCCAGTCGGGACTCCTACACCGGGGAGCTGTTTTTT.

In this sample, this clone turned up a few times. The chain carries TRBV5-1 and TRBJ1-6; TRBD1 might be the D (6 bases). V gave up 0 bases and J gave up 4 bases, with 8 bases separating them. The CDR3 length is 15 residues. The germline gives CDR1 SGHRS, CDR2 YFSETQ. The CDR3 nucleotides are TGCGCCAGCAGCTTGGATAGGGGGTATAATTCACCCCTCCACTTT. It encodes CASSLDRGYNSPLHF.

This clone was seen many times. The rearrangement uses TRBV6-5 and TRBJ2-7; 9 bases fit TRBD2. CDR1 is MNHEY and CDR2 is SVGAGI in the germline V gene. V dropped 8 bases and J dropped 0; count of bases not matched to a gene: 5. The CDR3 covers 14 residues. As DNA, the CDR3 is TGTGCCAGCGGTCTAGCGGGAAACTCCTACGAGCAGTACTTC. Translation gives CASGLAGNSYEQYF.

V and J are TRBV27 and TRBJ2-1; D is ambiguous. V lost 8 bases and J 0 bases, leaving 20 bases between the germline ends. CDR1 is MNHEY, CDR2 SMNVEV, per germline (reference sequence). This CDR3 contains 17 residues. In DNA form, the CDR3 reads TGTGCCAGCCGCATCTCAATCGCCTGGAGCTCCTACAATGAGCAGTTCTTC. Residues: CASRISIAWSSYNEQFF.

This CDR3 is CASSARDRFNQPQHF. The CDR3 coding sequence is TGTGCCAGTAGTGCCCGGGACAGGTTTAATCAGCCCCAGCATTTT. The genes are TRBV19 and TRBJ1-5, with 8 nucleotides matching TRBD1. Germline V gene sequence: CDR1 LNHDA, CDR2 SQIVND (reference sequence). With V trimmed by 5 bases and J by 4 bases, 7 bases remained unmatched. This CDR3 is built from 15 residues. The full variable domain, completed using reference TRBV19 and TRBJ1-5, is DGGITQSPKYLFRKEGQNVTLSCEQNLNHDAMYWYRQDPGQGLRLIYYSQIVNDFQKGDIAEGYSVSREKKESFPLTVTSAQKNPTAFYLCASSARDRFNQPQHFGDGTRLSIL.

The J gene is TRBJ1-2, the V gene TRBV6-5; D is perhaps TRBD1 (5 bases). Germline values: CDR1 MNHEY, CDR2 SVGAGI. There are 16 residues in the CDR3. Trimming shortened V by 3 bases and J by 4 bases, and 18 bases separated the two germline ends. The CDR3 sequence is CASSYRAGQTLYGYTF. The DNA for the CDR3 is TGTGCCAGCAGTTATCGAGCAGGGCAGACTCTCTATGGCTACACCTTC.

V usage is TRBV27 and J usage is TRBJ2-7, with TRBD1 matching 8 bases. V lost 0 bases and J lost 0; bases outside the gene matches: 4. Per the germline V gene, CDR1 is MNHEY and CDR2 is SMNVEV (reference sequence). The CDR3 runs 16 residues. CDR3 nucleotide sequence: TGTGCCAGCAGTTTATCCGGGACAGGTTCCTCCTACGAGCAGTACTTC. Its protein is CASSLSGTGSSYEQYF.

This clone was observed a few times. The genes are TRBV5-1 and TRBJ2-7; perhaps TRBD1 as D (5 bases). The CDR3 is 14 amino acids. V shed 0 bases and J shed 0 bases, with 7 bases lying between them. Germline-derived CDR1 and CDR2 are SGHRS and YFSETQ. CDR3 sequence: CASSLGGNSYEQYF. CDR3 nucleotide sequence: TGCGCCAGCAGCTTGGGGGGCAACTCCTACGAGCAGTACTTC.

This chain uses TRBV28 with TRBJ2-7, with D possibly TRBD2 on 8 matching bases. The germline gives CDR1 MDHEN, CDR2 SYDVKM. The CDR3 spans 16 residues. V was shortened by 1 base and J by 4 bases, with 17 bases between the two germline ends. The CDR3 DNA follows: TGTGCCAGCAGTTTATCGGGGGGGAGGGGGCCTTACGAGCAGTACTTC. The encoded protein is CASSLSGGRGPYEQYF.